The clone carrying this T cell receptor beta chain was seen a handful of times. The target antigen is unknown. The V end was cut by 4 bases, the J end by 10 bases, with 14 bases between. This CDR3 contains 13 residues. Per the germline V gene, CDR1 is SGHVS and CDR2 is FNYEAQ. The sample originates from a study of shared clonotypes between healthy human individuals. Nashville, Tennessee was home to all donors, who were Caucasian adults. Splitting the CD4+ cells yielded a CD45RA+ naive subset and a CD45RA-negative memory subset. Sequencing was at deep level. Produced via immunoSEQ multiplex PCR; TCRdb's table is partial and in-frame only. The sample includes hundreds of thousands of clones, roughly 70% of them seen just once. Study observations and caveats: There were few donors, and this limited the genetic and exposure-history diversity represented.

The source of this sequence is a woman aged 25 to 45 in good health. The source material was memory CD4+ T cells sorted from blood. Subset of the sample: CD45RA-negative fraction. V and J are TRBV7-6 and TRBJ2-1, with TRBD1 as a possible D gene (5 bases). The CDR3: CASSSMASGEQFF. CDR3 coding DNA: TGTGCCAGCAGCTCCATGGCGTCAGGGGAGCAGTTCTTC.